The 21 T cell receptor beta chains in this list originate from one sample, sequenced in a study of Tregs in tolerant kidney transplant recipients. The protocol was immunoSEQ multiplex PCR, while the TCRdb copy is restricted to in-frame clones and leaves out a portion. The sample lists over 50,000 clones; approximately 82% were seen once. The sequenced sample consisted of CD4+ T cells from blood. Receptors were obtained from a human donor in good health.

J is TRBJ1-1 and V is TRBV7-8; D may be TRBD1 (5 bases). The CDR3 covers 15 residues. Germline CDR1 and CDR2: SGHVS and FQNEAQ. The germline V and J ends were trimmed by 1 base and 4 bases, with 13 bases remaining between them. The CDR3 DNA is TGTGCCAGCAGCTTAGATCAGGGTTGGAGCACTGAAGCTTTCTTT. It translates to CASSLDQGWSTEAFF.

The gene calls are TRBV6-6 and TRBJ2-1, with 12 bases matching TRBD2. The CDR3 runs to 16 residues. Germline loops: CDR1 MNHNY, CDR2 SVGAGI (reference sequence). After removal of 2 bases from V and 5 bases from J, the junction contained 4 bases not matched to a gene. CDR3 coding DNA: TGTGCCAGCAGTTACCCGACTAGCGGGGGCCACAATGAGCAGTTCTTC. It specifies CASSYPTSGGHNEQFF.

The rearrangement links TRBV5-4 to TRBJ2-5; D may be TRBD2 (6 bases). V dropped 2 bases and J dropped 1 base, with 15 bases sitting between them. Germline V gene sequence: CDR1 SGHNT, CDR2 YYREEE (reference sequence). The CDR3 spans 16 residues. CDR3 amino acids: CASSLIVAGPQETQYF. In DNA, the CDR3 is TGTGCCAGCAGCTTAATCGTTGCGGGGCCCCAAGAGACCCAGTACTTC.

CDR3: CASSARADTEAFF. CDR3 nucleotide sequence: TGTGCCAGCAGTGCCAGGGCAGACACTGAAGCTTTCTTT. V and J are TRBV6-4 and TRBJ1-1; weak D call: TRBD1 (5 bases). Germline loops: CDR1 MRHNA, CDR2 SNTAGT. The CDR3 has 13 residues. The V end lost 4 bases, the J end lost 3 bases, and 9 bases lay between the germline ends.

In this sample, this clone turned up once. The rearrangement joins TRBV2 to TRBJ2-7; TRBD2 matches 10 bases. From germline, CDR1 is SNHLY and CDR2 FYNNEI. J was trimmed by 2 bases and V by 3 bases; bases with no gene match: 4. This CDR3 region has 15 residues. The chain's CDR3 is CASSERLAGAYEQYF. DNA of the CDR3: TGTGCCAGCAGTGAGCGACTAGCGGGCGCCTACGAGCAGTACTTC.

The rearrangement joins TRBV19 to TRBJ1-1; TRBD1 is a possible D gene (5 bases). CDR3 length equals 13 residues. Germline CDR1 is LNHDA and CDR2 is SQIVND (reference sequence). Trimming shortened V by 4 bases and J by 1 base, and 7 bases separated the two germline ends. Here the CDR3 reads CASSSGTNTEAFF. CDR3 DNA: TGTGCCAGTAGTAGTGGGACGAACACTGAAGCTTTCTTT.

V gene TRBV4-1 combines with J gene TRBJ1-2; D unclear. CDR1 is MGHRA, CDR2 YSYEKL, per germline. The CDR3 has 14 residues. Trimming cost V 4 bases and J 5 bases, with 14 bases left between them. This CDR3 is CASSPRHFVYGYTF. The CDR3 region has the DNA TGCGCCAGCAGCCCGCGCCACTTTGTATATGGCTACACCTTC.

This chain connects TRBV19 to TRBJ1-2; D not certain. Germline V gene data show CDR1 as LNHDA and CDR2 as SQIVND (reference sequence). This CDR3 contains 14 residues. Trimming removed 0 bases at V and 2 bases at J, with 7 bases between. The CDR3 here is CASSIDSGNYGYTF. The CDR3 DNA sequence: TGTGCCAGTAGTATAGATTCGGGGAACTATGGCTACACCTTC.

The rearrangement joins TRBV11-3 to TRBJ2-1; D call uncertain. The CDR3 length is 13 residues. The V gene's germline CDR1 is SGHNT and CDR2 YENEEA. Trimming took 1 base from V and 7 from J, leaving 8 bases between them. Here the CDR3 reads CASSLAQANEQFF. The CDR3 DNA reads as TGTGCCAGCAGCTTAGCCCAGGCTAATGAGCAGTTCTTC.

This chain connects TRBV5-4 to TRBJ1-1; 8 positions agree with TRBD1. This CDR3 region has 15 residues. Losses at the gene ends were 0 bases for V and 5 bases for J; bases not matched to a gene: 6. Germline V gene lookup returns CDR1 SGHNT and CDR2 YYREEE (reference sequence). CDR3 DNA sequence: TGTGCCAGCAGCTTGGATGCAGGGGGCGCAACTGAAGCTTTCTTT. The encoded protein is CASSLDAGGATEAFF.

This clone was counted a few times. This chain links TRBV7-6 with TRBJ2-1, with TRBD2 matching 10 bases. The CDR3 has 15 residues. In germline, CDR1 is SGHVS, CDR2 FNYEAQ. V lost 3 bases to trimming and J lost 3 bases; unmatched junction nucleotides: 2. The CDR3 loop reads CASSFLAGVYNEQFF. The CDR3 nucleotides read TGTGCCAGCAGCTTTCTAGCGGGAGTCTACAATGAGCAGTTCTTC.

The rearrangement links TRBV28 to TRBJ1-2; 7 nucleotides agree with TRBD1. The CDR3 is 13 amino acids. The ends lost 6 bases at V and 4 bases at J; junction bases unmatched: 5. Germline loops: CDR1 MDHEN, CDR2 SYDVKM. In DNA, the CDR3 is TGTGCCAGCAGCCTAACAGGGGCCTATGGCTACACCTTC. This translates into CASSLTGAYGYTF.

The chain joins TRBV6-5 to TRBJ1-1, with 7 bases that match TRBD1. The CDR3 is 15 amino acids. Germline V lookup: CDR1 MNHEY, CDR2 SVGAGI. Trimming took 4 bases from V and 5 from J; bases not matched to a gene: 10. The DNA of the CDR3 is TGTGCCAGCAGTTCCGGCCGACAGGGACGAACTGAAGCTTTCTTT. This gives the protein CASSSGRQGRTEAFF.

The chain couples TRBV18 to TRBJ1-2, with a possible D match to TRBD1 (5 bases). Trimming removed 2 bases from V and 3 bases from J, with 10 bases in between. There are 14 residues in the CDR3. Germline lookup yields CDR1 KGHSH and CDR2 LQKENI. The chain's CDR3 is CASSPGQGYYGYTF. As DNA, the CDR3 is TGTGCCAGCTCACCAGGGCAGGGCTACTATGGCTACACCTTC.

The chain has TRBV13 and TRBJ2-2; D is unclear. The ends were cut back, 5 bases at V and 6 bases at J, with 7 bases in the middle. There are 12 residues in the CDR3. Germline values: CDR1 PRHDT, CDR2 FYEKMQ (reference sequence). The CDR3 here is CASSLVAGELFF. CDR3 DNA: TGTGCCAGCAGCCTGGTCGCCGGGGAGCTGTTTTTT.

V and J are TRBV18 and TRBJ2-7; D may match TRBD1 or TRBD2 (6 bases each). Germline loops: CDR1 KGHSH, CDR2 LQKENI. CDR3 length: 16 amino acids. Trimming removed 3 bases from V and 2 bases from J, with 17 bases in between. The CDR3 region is CASSPLSGGLTYEQYF. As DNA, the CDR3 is TGTGCCAGCTCACCCCTTTCCGGGGGCCTTACCTACGAGCAGTACTTC.

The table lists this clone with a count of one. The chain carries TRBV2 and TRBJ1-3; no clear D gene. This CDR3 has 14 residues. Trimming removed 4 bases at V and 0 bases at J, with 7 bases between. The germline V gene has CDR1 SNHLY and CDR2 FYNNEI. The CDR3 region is CASSGHDSGNTIYF. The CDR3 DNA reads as TGTGCCAGCAGTGGACACGACTCTGGAAACACCATATATTTT.

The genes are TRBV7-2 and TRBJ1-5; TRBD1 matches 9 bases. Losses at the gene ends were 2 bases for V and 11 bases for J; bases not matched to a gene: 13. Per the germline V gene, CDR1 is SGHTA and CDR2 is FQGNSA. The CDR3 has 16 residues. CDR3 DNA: TGTGCCAGCAGCTTACCACAGGGGGCCCTGATCAGGGCCCAGCATTTT. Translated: CASSLPQGALIRAQHF.

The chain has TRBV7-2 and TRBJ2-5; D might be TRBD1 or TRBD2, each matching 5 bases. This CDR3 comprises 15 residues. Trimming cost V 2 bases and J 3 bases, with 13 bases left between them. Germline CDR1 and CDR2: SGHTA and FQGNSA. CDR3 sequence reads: CASSLSSLGEETQYF. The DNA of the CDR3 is TGTGCCAGCAGCTTAAGCTCCCTGGGGGAAGAGACCCAGTACTTC.

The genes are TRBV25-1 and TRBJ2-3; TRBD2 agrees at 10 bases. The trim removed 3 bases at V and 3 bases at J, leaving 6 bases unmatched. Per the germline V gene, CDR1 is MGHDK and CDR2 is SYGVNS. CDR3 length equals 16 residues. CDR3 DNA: TGTGCCAGCAGTGACCCGGGACTAGCGATGACAGATACGCAGTATTTT. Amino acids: CASSDPGLAMTDTQYF.

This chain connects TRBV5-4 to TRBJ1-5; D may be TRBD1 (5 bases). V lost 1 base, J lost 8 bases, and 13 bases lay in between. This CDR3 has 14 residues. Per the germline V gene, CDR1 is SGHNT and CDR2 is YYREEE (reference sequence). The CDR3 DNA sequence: TGTGCCAGCAGCTTGTATCCAGGGCAGGAGCCCCAGCATTTT. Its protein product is CASSLYPGQEPQHF.